This T cell receptor beta chain was obtained from a study of blood T cell repertoires in COVID-19. Study as a whole: Whether acute or convalescent, the COVID-19 samples came from the United States, Italy and Spain.

Participants were aged roughly 18 to 90 years from around 25 US areas. Looked up from germline, CDR1 is MNHEY and CDR2 is SMNVEV (reference sequence). The V and J ends lost 4 bases and 1 base respectively, with 23 bases between them. This CDR3 contains 20 residues. Original processing notes: Amplified reference gene primers provided the basis for estimating nucleated cell counts. The method was immunoSEQ multiplex PCR; TCRdb's version includes in-frame clones alone and lacks a portion of them. For V, J and clone size, that table is used; D and trimming come from the DNA. This sample yields hundreds of thousands of clones, of which about 79% are seen a single time; about 3.7% belongs to the top ten.

The sequence came from a woman in her sixties who had recovered from COVID-19. V gene TRBV27 combines with J gene TRBJ2-6, with D possibly being TRBD1 (5 bases). Specimen: PBMCs or T cells enriched from blood (not recorded which). The chain's CDR3 is CASSSSFGQGVESGANVLTF. The DNA for the CDR3 is TGTGCCAGCAGTTCCTCATTTGGTCAGGGCGTCGAGTCTGGGGCCAACGTCCTGACTTTC. Using reference TRBV27 and TRBJ2-6 for the parts outside the CDR3, the full variable domain is EAQVTQNPRYLITVTGKKLTVTCSQNMNHEYMSWYRQDPGLGLRQIYYSMNVEVTDKGDVPEGYKVSRKEKRNFPLILESPSPNQTSLYFCASSSSFGQGVESGANVLTFGAGSRLTVL.